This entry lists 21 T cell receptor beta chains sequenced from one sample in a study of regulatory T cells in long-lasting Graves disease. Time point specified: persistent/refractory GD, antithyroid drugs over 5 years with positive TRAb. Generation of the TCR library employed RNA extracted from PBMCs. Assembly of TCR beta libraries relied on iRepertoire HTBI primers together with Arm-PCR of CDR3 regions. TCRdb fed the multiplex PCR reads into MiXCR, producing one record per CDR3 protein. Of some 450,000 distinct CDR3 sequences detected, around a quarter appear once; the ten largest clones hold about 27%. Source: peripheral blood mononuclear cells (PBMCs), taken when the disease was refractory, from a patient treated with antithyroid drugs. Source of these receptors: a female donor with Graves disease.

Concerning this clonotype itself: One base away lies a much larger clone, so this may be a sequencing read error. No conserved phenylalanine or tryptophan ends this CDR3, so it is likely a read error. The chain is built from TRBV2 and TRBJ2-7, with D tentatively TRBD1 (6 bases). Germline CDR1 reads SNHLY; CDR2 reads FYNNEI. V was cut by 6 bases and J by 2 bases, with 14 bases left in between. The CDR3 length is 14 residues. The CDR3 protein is CASRTGQRTYEQYL. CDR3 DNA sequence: TGTGCCAGCAGGACCGGACAGCGAACCTACGAGCAGTACCTC.

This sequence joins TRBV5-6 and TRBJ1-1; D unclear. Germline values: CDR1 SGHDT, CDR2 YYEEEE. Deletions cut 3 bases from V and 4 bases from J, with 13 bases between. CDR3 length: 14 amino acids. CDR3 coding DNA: TGTGCCAGCAGCTACGTAGGACCTGGCACTGAAGCTTTCTTT. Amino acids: CASSYVGPGTEAFF.

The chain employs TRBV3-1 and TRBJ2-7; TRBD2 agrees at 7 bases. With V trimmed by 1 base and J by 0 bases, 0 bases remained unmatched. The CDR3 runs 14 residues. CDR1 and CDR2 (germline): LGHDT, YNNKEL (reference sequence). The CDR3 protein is CASSQGLASYEQYF. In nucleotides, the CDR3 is TGTGCCAGCAGCCAAGGACTAGCCTCCTACGAGCAGTACTTC.

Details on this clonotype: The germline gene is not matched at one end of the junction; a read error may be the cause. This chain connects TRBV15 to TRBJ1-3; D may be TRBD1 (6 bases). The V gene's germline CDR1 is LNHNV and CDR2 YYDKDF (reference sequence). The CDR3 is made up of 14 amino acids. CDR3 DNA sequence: TGTGCCACCTCAGCCGGGACAACTGGATACACCATATATTTT. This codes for CATSAGTTGYTIYF. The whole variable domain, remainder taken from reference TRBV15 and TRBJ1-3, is DAMVIQNPRYQVTQFGKPVTLSCSQTLNHNVMYWYQQKSSQAPKLLFHYYDKDFNNEADTPDNFQSRRPNTSFCFLDIRSPGLGDTAMYLCATSAGTTGYTIYFGEGSWLTVV.

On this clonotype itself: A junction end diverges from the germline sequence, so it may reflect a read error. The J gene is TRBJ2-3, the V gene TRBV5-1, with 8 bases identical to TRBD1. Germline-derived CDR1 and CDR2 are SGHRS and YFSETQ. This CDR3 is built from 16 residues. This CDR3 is CANSDQGAEGTDTQYF. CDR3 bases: TGCGCCAACAGCGACCAGGGGGCCGAGGGCACAGATACGCAGTATTTT.

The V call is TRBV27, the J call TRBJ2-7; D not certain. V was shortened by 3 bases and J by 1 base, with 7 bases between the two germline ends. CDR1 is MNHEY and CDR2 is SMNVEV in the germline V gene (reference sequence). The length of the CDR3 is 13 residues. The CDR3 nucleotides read TGTGCCAGCAGTTTTGGGGTGTCCTACGAGCAGTACTTC. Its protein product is CASSFGVSYEQYF.

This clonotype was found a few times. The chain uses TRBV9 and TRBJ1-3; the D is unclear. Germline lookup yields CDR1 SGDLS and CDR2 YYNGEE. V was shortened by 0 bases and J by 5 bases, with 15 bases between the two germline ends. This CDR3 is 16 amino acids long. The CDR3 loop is CASSVESAQRRNTIYF. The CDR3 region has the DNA TGTGCCAGCAGCGTAGAGTCGGCCCAACGAAGAAACACCATATATTTT.

CDR3 sequence (DNA): TGTGCCAGCAGCGATAGCGGGAGATATGTCCACGAGCAGTACTTC. It encodes CASSDSGRYVHEQYF. V gene TRBV11-2 combines with J gene TRBJ2-7, with 9 bases that match TRBD2. The trim removed 5 bases at V and 5 bases at J, leaving 10 bases unmatched. Germline lookup yields CDR1 SGHAT and CDR2 FQNNGV. CDR3 length: 15 residues.

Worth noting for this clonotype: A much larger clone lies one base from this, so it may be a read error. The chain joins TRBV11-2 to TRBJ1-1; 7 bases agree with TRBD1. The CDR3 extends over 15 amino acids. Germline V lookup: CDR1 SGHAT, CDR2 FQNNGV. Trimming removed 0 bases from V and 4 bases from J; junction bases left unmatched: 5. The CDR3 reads CASSLDPTGSTEAFF. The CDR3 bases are TGTGCCAGCAGCTTAGACCCGACAGGGAGCACTGAAGCTTTCTTT.

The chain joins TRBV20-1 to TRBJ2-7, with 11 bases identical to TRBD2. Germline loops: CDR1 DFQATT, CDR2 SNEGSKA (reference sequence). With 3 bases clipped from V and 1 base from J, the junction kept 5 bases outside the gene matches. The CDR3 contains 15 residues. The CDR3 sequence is CSASSGRASSYEQYF. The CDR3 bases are TGCAGTGCTAGTAGCGGGAGGGCCTCATCCTACGAGCAGTACTTC.

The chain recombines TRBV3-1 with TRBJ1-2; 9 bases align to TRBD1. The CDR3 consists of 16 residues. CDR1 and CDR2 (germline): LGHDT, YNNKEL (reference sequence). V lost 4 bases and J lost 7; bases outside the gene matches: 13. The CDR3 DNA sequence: TGTGCCAGCAGCCTCGGGACAGGGTTACCTATGGGTGGCTACACCTTC. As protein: CASSLGTGLPMGGYTF.

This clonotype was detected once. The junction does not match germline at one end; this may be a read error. The CDR3 bases are TGTGCCAGCAGGGGGGGGTCAGCGAACACCGGGGAGCCGTTTTTT. This translates into CASRGGSANTGEPFF. This sequence joins TRBV28 and TRBJ2-2; 7 nucleotides line up with TRBD2. The length of the CDR3 is 15 residues. CDR1 and CDR2 (germline): MDHEN, SYDVKM.

The CDR3 nucleotides are TGCAGCGTTGAGGCCCAGGATATACAGGGTTTTAACTATGGCTACACCTTC. The encoded protein is CSVEAQDIQGFNYGYTF. The chain has TRBV29-1 and TRBJ1-2, with D perhaps matching TRBD1 (6 bases). CDR3 length equals 17 residues. Germline V lookup: CDR1 SQVTM, CDR2 ANQGSEA. Trimming stripped 3 bases from V and 1 base from J, with 21 bases between.

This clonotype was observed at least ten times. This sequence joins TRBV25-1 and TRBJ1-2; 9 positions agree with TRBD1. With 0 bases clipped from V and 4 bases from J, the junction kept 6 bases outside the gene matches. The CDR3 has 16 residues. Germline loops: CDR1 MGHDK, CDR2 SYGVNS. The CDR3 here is CASSEYLTGGIYGYTF. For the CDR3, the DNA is TGTGCCAGCAGTGAATACCTGACAGGGGGAATCTATGGCTACACCTTC.

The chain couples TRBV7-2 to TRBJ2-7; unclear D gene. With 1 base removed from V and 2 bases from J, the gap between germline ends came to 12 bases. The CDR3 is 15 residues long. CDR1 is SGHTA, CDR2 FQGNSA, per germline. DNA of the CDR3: TGTGCCAGCAGCTTAGAGAAAACCAGGACCTACGAGCAGTACTTC. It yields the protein CASSLEKTRTYEQYF.

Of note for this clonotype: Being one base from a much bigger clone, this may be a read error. CDR3 in amino acids: CAWGVLAGSGANVLTF. CDR3 coding DNA: TGTGCCTGGGGTGTACTAGCGGGCTCTGGGGCCAACGTCCTGACTTTC. The rearrangement joins TRBV30 to TRBJ2-6, with 9 bases aligning to TRBD2. The CDR3 covers 16 residues. Germline values: CDR1 GTSNPN, CDR2 SVGIG (reference sequence).

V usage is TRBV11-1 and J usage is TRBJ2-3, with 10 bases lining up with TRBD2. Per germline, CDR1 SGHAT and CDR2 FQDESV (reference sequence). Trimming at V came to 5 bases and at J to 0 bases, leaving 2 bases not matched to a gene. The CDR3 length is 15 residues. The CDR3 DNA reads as TGTGCCAGCAGCCGAGCGGGAGGGAGCACAGATACGCAGTATTTT. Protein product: CASSRAGGSTDTQYF.

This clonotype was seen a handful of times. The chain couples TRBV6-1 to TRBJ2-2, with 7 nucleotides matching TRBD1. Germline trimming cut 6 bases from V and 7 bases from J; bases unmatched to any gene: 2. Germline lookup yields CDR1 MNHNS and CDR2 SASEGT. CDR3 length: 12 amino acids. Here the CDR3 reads CASSNRGGELFF. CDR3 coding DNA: TGTGCCAGCAGCAACAGGGGCGGGGAGCTGTTTTTT.

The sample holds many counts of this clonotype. CDR3 loop: CASRREQQETQYF. CDR3 DNA: TGTGCCAGCAGAAGGGAACAACAAGAGACCCAGTACTTC. The chain employs TRBV2 and TRBJ2-5; D gene ambiguous. The CDR3 runs to 13 residues. Germline assignment: CDR1 SNHLY and CDR2 FYNNEI. V shed 6 bases and J shed 2 bases, with 10 bases lying between them.

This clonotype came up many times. The CDR3 DNA reads as TGTGCCAGCGGGACAAACAATCAGCCCCAGCATTTT. It translates to CASGTNNQPQHF. The J gene is TRBJ1-5, the V gene TRBV28, with D possibly being TRBD1 (6 bases). The CDR3 contains 12 residues. Trimming stripped 8 bases from V and 3 bases from J, with 8 bases between. Germline V gene lookup returns CDR1 MDHEN and CDR2 SYDVKM. Full variable domain (remainder filled in from reference TRBV28 and TRBJ1-5): DVKVTQSSRYLVKRTGEKVFLECVQDMDHENMFWYRQDPGLGLRLIYFSYDVKMKEKGDIPEGYSVSREKKERFSLILESASTNQTSMYLCASGTNNQPQHFGDGTRLSIL.

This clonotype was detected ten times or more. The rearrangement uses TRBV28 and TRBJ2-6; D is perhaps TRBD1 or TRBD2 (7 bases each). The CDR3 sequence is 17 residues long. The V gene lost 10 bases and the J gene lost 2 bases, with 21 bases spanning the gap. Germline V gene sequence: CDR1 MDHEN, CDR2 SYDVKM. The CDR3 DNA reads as TGTGCCACCGTGGGGAGGGGGCGCGTACCTGGGGCCAACGTCCTGACTTTC. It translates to CATVGRGRVPGANVLTF.